The clone carrying this T cell receptor (beta chain) has just one count. Its target is unknown. This sample was taken from a study of OX40 agonist ivuxolimab in advanced cancers. Regarding the study as a whole: Clonal expansion was seen in CD4+ and CD8+ blood T cells by week 6 at 0.1 to 3.0 mg/kg. Among T cells, CD8+ cells averaged more expanded clones than CD4+ cells. Nonresponders, in some cases, also had low normalized T-cell clonal expansion. Antigen specificity remained undetermined for the expanded peripheral T cells.

Clones were sequenced by immunoSEQ multiplex PCR, and TCRdb holds only the in-frame ones, with some missing. The profile shows some 19,000 clones, approximately 80% of them singletons. This clonotype was obtained from an adult with an advanced solid tumor such as melanoma, head and neck, liver or kidney cancer. Sequenced material: CD4+ or CD8+ T cells sorted from blood, taken in a trial of the OX40 agonist ivuxolimab.

CDR3 in amino acids: CASSLGDAWDGETQYF. The CDR3 coding sequence is TGTGCCAGCAGCTTAGGAGACGCCTGGGACGGGGAGACCCAGTACTTC. The chain couples TRBV11-2 to TRBJ2-5, with D perhaps being TRBD1 or TRBD2 (5 bases each). Germline CDR1 SGHAT, CDR2 FQNNGV. V lost 1 base to trimming and J lost 5 bases, with 17 bases between them. The CDR3 contains 16 residues.